This T cell receptor beta chain was identified in a study of blood T cells in healthy people across ages. Of note for this clonotype: As yet, its antigen is unknown. A much larger clone differs by one base, so this may be a read error.

Study results and limitations: Any conclusive comparison of naive versus antigen-experienced cells was prevented by using unsorted PBMCs.

A second PCR of 7 to 11 cycles used a sample-barcoded 5' primer and a J-beta primer mix. Every cDNA molecule bore a tag from a template-switch adaptor containing 12 random nucleotides. Each CDR3 protein gets one entry after TCRdb re-called the 5' RACE reads with MiXCR. Here the sample spans 800,000 to 950,000 distinct CDR3 sequences, under 35% being singletons. The ends lost 3 bases at V and 3 bases at J; junction bases unmatched: 8. Germline V CDR1 and CDR2: KGHSH, LQKENI. The CDR3 totals 16 residues. The sample was also reused in another study, on T cells of mothers and their children.

V usage is TRBV18 and J usage is TRBJ2-1; 7 bases align to TRBD2. What was sequenced was blood. The receptor was isolated from a woman between 40 and 50 years old in good health. The CDR3 DNA follows: TGTGCCAGCTCACCGAAATCGGGGGGTCTCTACAATGAGCAGTTCTTC. Translating gives CASSPKSGGLYNEQFF.